This paragraph covers one T cell receptor (beta chain) sequence. Generated by immunoSEQ multiplex PCR, the TCRdb table keeps only in-frame clones and is missing some. This table holds 100,000 to 150,000 clones, roughly 86% found once. These data come from a study of control samples from healthy donors and cancer patients. The CDR3 sequence is 15 residues long. Looked up from germline, CDR1 is MNHEY and CDR2 is SVGAGI. Trimming took 4 bases from V and 2 from J; bases not matched to a gene: 4. The chain recombines TRBV6-5 with TRBJ2-7; TRBD2 aligns across 11 bases. The receptor's source is a man aged 45-65 years with head and neck cancer. The sample comprised PBMCs. CDR3 sequence: CASSFSSGRTYEQYF. CDR3 bases: TGTGCCAGCAGTTTCTCTAGCGGGAGGACCTACGAGCAGTACTTC.